The rows below give T cell receptor beta chains drawn from one sample of a study of OX40 agonist ivuxolimab in advanced cancers. Using immunoSEQ multiplex PCR, the repertoire was profiled, and TCRdb retains in-frame clones only, with some absent. The sample records about 84,000 clones, 94% being singletons. Source: CD4+ or CD8+ T cells sorted from blood, taken in a trial of the OX40 agonist ivuxolimab. The receptor set was obtained from an adult with an advanced solid tumor such as melanoma, head and neck, liver or kidney cancer. The CDR3 runs from the conserved cysteine through the conserved F or W.

V: TRBV27; J: TRBJ2-1; CDR3: CASSSSGSENEQFF
V: TRBV9; J: TRBJ1-3; CDR3: CASSVATVGGSGGNTIYF
V: TRBV27; J: TRBJ2-6; CDR3: CASSFASGANVLTF
V: TRBV7-2; J: TRBJ2-1; CDR3: CAPGLAGGPNEQFF
V: TRBV27; J: TRBJ2-7; CDR3: CASSTSTRGPYEQYF
V: TRBV11-2; J: TRBJ2-7; CDR3: CASSSPVRGEQYF
V: TRBV6-4; J: TRBJ2-2; CDR3: CASSDAGQGTANTGELFF
V: TRBV29-1; J: TRBJ1-2; CDR3: CSASDREGYGYTF
V: TRBV11-3; J: TRBJ1-3; CDR3: CASSDSSGNTIYF
V: TRBV15; J: TRBJ2-7; CDR3: CATSLQTSGYEQYF